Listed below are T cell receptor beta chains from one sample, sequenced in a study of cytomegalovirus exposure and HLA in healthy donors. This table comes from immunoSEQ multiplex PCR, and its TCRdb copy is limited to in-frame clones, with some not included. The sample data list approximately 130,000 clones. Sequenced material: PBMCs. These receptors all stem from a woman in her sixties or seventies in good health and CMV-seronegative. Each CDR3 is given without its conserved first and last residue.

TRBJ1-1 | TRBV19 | ASSMRSDRGTGEAF
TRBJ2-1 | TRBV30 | AWSVHGNEQF
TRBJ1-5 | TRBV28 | ASSFTGGSNQPQH
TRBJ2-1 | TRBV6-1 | ASTSGGSSGNEQF
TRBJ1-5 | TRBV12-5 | ASGFLIPSDQGLRQPQH
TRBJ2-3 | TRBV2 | ASSGTSGPTDTQY
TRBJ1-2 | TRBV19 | ASSPIDRAYGYT
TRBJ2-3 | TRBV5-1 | ASSSTSGGLSDTQY
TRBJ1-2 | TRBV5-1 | ASSLSSNYGYT
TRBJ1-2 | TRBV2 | ASSVRGGGGYT
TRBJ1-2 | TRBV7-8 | ASSLRTMDGYT
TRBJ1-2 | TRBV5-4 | ASSLARVGDGYT
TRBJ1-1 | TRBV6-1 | ASSEPGTGENTEAF
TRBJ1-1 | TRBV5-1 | ASSLRGGLNTEAF
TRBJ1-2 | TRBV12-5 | ASGLSTGRDGYT
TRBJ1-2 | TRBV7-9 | ASSLGGGRGYGYT
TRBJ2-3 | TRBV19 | ASSIGLGSPNTQY
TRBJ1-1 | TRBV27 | ASSARGPYTEAF
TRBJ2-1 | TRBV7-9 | ASSSPQGTRNEQF
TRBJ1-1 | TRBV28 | ASSSPDSLMNTEAF
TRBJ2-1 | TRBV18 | ASSPNFQREGRQF
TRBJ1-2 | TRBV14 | ASSPQGARVAYT
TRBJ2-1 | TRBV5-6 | ASSLGAVAGGPNEQF
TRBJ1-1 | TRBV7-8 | ASSLRTGDNTEAF
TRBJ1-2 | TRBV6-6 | ASSFAGKANYGYT
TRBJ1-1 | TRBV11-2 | ASSLERPATGGSAF
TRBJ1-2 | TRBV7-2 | ASSLEGVSYT
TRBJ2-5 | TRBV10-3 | AISESGGGETQY
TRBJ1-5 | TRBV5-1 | ASSFTGPGDQPQH
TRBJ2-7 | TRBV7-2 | ASSVSQGLVSSYEQY
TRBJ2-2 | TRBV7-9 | ASSLVGRGYTGELF
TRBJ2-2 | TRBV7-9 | ASSSGKSGELF
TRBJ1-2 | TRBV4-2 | ASSHNLGANYGYT
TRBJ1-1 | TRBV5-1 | ASSAGARVGAF
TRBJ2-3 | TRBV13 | ASSLGLRGQSTDTQY
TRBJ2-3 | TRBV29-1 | SVGRQGNPTDTQY
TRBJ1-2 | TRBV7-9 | ASTLWTGGDYGYT
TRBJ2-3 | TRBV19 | ASQALDTDTQY
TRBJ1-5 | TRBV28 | ASGTGGGHSNQPQH
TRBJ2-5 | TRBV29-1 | SVEGTSGYPLQETQY
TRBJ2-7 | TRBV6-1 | ASSDNRVYEQY
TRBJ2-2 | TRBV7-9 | ASSLAGTNTGELF
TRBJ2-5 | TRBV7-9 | ASSSQRGGKETQY
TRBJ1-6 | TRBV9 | ASSPQEGANNSPLH
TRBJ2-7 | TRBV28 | ASSVGSAYEQY
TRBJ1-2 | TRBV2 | ARGNRDGYT
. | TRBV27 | ASAYREAPYEQY
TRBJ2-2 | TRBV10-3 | AISESTGGRTGELF
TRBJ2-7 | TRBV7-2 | ASSLAPGTSYEQY
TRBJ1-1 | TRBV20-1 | SAYDSEAF
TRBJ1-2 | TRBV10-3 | AISESSSVDGYT
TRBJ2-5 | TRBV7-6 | ASSLAAQETQY
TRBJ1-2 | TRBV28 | ASSFRGGYGYT
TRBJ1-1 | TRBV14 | ASSQVGGVNTEAF
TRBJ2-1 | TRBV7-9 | ASGQGFNEQF
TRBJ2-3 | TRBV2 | ASRAPVPGQGTDTQY